This T cell receptor (beta chain) is from a study of siplizumab effects on memory and regulatory T cells. The table came from immunoSEQ multiplex PCR; TCRdb's copy has only in-frame clones and leaves some out. There are about 120,000 clones in the sample; roughly 94% occur only once, and 1.5% to 2% lies in the top ten. The ends lost 7 bases at V and 5 bases at J; junction bases unmatched: 11. This CDR3 has 14 amino acids. In germline, CDR1 is SQVTM, CDR2 ANQGSEA. With respect to this clone: Its antigen is as yet unknown.

Whole-study findings and limits: Neither a naive nor a memory phenotype was assignable to roughly 75-96% of proliferating CD4+ or CD8+ clones. Memory T cells appeared less diverse than naive cells, which seemed to contribute substantially to alloresponse. Treatment with siplizumab left mappable alloreactive CD4+ clones averaging roughly 69% Treg-derived, compared with approximately 25% in controls.

This receptor was obtained from a human donor in good health. Sequencing used non-Treg CD4+ T cells sorted from blood. V is TRBV29-1 and J is TRBJ2-3; 8 positions match TRBD2. Written as DNA, the CDR3 is TGCAGCGCTGCTAGCGGGCCAGGAGGAGATACGCAGTATTTT. Translating gives CSAASGPGGDTQYF.